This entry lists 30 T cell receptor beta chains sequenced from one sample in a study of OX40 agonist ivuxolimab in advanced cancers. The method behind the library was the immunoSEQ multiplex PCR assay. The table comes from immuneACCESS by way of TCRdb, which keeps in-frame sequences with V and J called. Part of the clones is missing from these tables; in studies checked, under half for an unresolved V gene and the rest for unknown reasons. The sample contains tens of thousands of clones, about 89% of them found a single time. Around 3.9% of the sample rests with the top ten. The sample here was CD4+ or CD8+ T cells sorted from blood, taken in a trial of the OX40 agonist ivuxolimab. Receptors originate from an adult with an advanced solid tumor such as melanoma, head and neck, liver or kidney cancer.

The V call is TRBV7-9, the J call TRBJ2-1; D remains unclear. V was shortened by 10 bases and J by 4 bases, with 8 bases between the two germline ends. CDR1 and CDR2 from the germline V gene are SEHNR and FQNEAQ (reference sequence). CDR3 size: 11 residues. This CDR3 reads CATLQYNEQFF. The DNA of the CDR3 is TGTGCCACCTTACAATACAATGAGCAGTTCTTC.

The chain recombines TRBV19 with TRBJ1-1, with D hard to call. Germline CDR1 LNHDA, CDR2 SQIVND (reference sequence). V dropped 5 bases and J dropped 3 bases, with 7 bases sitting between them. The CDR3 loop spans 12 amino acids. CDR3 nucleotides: TGTGCCAGTAGTGCGGGCTACACTGAAGCTTTCTTT. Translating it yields CASSAGYTEAFF.

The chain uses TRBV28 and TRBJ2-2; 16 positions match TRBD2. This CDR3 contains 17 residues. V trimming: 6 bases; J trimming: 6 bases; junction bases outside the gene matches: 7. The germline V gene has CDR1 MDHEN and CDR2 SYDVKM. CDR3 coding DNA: TGTGCCAGCAGCGCGGGACTAGCGGGAGGGCCCTCCGGGGAGCTGTTTTTT. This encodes CASSAGLAGGPSGELFF.

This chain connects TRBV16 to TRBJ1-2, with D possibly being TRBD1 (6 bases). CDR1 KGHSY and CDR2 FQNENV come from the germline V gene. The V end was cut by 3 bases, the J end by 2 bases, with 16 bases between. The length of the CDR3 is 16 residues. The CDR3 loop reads CASSHGQGWYNYGYTF. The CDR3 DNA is TGTGCCAGCAGCCACGGGCAGGGGTGGTACAACTATGGCTACACCTTC.

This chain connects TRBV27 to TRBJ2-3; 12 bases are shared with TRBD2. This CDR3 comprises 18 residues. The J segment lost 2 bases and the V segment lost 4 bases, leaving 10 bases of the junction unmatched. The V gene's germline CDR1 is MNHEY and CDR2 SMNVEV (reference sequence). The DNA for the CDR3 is TGTGCCAGCAGTTCCGGACTAGCGGGAACACTCGCCACAGATACGCAGTATTTT. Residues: CASSSGLAGTLATDTQYF.

The CDR3 loop is CASSLTTGPEQFF. The CDR3 nucleotides read TGTGCCAGCAGTTTAACGACAGGGCCTGAGCAGTTCTTC. V and J are TRBV27 and TRBJ2-1; 7 bases line up with TRBD1. The CDR3 consists of 13 residues. Trimming took 2 bases from V and 9 from J; bases not matched to a gene: 4. Germline CDR1 and CDR2: MNHEY and SMNVEV (reference sequence).

The CDR3 loop reads CASSLEWTDNYGYTF. The CDR3 DNA reads as TGTGCCAGCAGCCTTGAGTGGACAGATAACTATGGCTACACCTTC. The chain recombines TRBV7-2 with TRBJ1-2; maybe TRBD1 (6 bases). CDR3 length: 15 amino acids. Trimming took off 5 bases at V and 1 base at J, with 14 bases between the two ends. The germline V gene encodes CDR1 SGHTA and CDR2 FQGNSA.

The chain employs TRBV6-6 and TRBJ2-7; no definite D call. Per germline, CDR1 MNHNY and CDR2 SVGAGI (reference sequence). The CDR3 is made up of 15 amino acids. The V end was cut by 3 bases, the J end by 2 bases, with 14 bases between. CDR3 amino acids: CASSYSLAVTYEQYF. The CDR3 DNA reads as TGTGCCAGCAGTTATTCCTTGGCGGTTACCTACGAGCAGTACTTC.

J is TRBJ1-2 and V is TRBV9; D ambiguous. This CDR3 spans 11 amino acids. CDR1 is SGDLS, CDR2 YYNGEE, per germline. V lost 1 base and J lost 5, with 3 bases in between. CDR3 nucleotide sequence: TGTGCCAGCAGCGTAATGTATGGCTACACCTTC. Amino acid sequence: CASSVMYGYTF.

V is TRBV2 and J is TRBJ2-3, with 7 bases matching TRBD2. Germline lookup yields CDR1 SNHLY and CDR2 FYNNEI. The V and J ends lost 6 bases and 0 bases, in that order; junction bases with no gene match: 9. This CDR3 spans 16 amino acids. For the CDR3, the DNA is TGTGCCAGCAGAGAGCTAGCGGCATCTAGCACAGATACGCAGTATTTT. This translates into CASRELAASSTDTQYF.

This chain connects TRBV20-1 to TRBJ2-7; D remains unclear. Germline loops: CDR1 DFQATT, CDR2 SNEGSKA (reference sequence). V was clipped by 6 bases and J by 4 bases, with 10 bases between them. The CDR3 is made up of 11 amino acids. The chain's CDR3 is CSATKKYEQYV. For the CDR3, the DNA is TGCAGTGCCACAAAGAAATACGAGCAGTACGTC.

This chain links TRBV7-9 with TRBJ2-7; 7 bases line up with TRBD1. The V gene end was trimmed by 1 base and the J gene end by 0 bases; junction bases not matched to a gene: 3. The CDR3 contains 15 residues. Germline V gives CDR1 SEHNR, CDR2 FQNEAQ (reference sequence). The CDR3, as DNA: TGTGCCAGCAGCTTAGACGGGACAGTCTCCTACGAGCAGTACTTC. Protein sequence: CASSLDGTVSYEQYF.

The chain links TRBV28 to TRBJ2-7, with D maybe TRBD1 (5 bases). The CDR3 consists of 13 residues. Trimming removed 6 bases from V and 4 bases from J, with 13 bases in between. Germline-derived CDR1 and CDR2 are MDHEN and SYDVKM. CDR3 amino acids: CASSPPRQYEQYF. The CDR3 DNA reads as TGTGCCAGCAGCCCCCCGAGACAGTACGAGCAGTACTTC.

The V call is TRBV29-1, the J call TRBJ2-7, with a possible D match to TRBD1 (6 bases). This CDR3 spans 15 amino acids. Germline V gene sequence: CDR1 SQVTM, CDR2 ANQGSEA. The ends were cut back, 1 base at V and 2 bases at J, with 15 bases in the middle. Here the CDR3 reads CSVEGRGTRPYEQYF. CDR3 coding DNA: TGCAGCGTTGAAGGCAGGGGAACAAGGCCCTACGAGCAGTACTTC.

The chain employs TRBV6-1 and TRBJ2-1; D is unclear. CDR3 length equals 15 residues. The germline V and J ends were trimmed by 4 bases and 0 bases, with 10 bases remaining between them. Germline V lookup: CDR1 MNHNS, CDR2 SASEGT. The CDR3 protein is CASSVTYPSYNEQFF. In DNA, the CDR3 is TGTGCCAGCAGTGTAACTTACCCCTCCTACAATGAGCAGTTCTTC.

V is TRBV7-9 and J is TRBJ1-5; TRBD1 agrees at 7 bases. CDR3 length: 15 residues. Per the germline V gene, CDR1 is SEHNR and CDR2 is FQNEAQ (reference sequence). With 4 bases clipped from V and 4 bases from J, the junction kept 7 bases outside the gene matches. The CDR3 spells CASSSDRDPNQPQHF. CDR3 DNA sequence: TGTGCCAGCAGCTCCGACAGGGACCCTAATCAGCCCCAGCATTTT.

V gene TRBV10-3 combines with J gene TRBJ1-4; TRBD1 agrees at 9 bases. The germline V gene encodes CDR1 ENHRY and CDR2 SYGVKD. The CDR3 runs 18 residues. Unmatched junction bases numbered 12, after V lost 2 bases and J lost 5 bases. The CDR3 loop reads CAISEAPGQGEENEKLFF. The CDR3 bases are TGTGCCATCAGTGAGGCTCCGGGACAGGGTGAAGAAAATGAAAAACTGTTTTTT.

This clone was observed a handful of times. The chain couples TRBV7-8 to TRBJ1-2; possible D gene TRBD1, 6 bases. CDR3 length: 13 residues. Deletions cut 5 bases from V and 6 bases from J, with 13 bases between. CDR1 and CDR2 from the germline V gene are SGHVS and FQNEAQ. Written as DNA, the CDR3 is TGTGCCAGCAGCGTGGGGACAATGGATGGCTACACCTTC. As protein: CASSVGTMDGYTF.

DNA for the CDR3: TGTGCCTGGACCGCGGGTTATAGCAATCAGCCCCAGCATTTT. Its translation is CAWTAGYSNQPQHF. The gene calls are TRBV30 and TRBJ1-5; D gene unclear. From germline, CDR1 is GTSNPN and CDR2 SVGIG (reference sequence). This CDR3 is 14 amino acids long. V lost 4 bases, J lost 0 bases, and 10 bases lay in between.

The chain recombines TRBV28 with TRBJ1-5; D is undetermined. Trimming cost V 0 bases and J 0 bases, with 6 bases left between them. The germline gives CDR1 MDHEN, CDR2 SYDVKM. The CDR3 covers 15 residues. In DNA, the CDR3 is TGTGCCAGCAGTTTATGGCTGAATAGCAATCAGCCCCAGCATTTT. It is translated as CASSLWLNSNQPQHF.

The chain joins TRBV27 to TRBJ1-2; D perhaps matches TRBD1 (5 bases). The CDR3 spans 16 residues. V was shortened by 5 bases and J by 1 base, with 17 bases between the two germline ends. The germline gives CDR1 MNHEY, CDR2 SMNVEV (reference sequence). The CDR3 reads CASSRPRGEYNYGYTF. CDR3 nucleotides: TGTGCCAGCAGTCGCCCCCGGGGGGAATATAACTATGGCTACACCTTC.

The CDR3 loop reads CASSQDPWGGYEQYF. CDR3 DNA sequence: TGCGCCAGCAGCCAAGATCCATGGGGCGGCTACGAGCAGTACTTC. V usage is TRBV4-3 and J usage is TRBJ2-7, with D possibly being TRBD1 (5 bases). The CDR3 contains 15 residues. Germline CDR1 LGHNA, CDR2 YSLEER. V was cut by 0 bases and J by 3 bases, with 12 bases left in between.

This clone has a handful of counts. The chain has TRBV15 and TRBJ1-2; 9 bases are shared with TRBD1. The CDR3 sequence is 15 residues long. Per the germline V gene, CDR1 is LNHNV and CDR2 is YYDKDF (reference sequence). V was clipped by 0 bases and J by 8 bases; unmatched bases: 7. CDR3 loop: CATSRDLGQGQGYTF. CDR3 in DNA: TGTGCCACCAGCAGAGATTTAGGACAGGGGCAGGGCTACACCTTC. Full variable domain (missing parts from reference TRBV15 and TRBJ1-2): DAMVIQNPRYQVTQFGKPVTLSCSQTLNHNVMYWYQQKSSQAPKLLFHYYDKDFNNEADTPDNFQSRRPNTSFCFLDIRSPGLGDTAMYLCATSRDLGQGQGYTFGSGTRLTVV.

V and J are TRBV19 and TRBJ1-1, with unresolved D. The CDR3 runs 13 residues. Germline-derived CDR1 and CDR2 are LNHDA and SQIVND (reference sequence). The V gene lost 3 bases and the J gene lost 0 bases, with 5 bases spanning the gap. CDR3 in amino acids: CASSISMNTEAFF. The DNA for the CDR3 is TGTGCCAGTAGTATTAGCATGAACACTGAAGCTTTCTTT.

CDR3 protein: CASSQAGGMVTGELFF. In nucleotides, the CDR3 is TGCGCCAGCAGCCAAGCGGGCGGGATGGTTACCGGGGAGCTGTTTTTT. This sequence joins TRBV4-1 and TRBJ2-2; maybe TRBD2 (6 bases). Trimming stripped 1 base from V and 5 bases from J, with 14 bases between. Germline CDR1 is MGHRA and CDR2 is YSYEKL. There are 16 residues in the CDR3.

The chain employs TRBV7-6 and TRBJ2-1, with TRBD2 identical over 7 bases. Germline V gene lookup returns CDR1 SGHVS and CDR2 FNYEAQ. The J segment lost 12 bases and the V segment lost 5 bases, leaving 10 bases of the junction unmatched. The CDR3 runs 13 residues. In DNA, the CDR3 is TGTGCCAGCAGCGTTACAGTGAGCGGGGTGCAGTTCTTC. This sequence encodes CASSVTVSGVQFF.

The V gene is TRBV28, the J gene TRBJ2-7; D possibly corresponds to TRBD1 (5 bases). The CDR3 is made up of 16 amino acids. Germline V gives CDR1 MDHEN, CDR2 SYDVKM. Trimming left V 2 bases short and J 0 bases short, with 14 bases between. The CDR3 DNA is TGTGCCAGCAGTTTACGCAGGGTCCCGAGCTCCTACGAGCAGTACGTC. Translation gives CASSLRRVPSSYEQYV.

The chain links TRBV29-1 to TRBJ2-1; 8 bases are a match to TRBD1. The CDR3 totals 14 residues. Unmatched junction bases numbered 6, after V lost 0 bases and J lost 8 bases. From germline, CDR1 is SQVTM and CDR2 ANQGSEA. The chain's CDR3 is CSVEDRRGHYEQFF. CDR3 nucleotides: TGCAGCGTTGAAGATCGCAGGGGGCACTATGAGCAGTTCTTC.

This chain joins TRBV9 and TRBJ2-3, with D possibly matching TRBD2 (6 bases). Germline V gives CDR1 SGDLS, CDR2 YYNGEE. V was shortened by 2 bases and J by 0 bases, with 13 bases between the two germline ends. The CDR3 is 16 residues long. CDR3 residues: CASSVSSGSSTDTQYF. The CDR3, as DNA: TGTGCCAGCAGCGTGTCAAGCGGGTCTAGCACAGATACGCAGTATTTT.

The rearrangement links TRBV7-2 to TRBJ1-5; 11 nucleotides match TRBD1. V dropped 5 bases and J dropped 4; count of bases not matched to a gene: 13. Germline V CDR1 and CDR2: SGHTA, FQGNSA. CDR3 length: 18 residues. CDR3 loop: CASSLGQGAYIGNQPQHF. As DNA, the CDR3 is TGTGCCAGCAGCCTAGGACAGGGGGCGTATATAGGAAATCAGCCCCAGCATTTT.